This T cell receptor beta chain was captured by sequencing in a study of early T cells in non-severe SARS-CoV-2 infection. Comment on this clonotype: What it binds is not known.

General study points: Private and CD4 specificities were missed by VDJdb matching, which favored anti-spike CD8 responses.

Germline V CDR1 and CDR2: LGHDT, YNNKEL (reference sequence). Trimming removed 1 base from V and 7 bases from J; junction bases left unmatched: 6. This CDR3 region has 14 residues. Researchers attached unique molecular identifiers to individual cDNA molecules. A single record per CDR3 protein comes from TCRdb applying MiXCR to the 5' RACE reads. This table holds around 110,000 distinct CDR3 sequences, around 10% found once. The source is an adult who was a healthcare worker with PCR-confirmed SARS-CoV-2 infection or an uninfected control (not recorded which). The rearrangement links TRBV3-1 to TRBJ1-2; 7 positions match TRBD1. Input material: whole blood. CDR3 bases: TGTGCCAGCAGCCAAGGAAACGGACAGGCTGGCTACACCTTC. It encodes CASSQGNGQAGYTF.